The 21 T cell receptor beta chains below were found in one sample sequenced in a study of shared clonotypes between healthy human individuals. Terminally differentiated effector memory CD45RA+ cells were excluded by CCR7 positive selection of CD45RO-negative cells. Libraries were prepared by immunoSEQ multiplex PCR; TCRdb keeps only in-frame clonotypes and omits some of them. This repertoire shows fewer than 1 million clones, approximately 96% found once; its top ten account for 0.2% to 0.25%. Sequencing was carried out using naive CD8+ T cells sorted from blood. The receptors derive from a man aged 25-45 years in good health.

CDR3 nucleotides: TGTGCCAGCAGCTCCCGACCCCGGGACACCGAAAAACTGTTTTTT. Amino acid sequence: CASSSRPRDTEKLFF. The chain couples TRBV11-2 to TRBJ1-4, with a possible D match to TRBD1 (6 bases). The CDR3 has 15 amino acids. CDR1 is SGHAT and CDR2 is FQNNGV in the germline V gene. The germline V and J ends were trimmed by 4 bases and 8 bases, with 17 bases remaining between them.

V is TRBV28 and J is TRBJ2-7; 10 bases fit TRBD1. The CDR3 loop spans 19 amino acids. J lost 2 bases, V lost 5 bases, and 18 bases had no gene match. Germline values: CDR1 MDHEN, CDR2 SYDVKM. The CDR3 bases are TGTGCCAGCAGTCCCCCTCGGGACAGGGGAGGCCCCCGACCCTACGAGCAGTACTTC. This translates into CASSPPRDRGGPRPYEQYF.

This chain connects TRBV9 to TRBJ1-1, with D perhaps matching TRBD1 (6 bases). Trimming removed 4 bases from V and 3 bases from J, with 19 bases in between. This CDR3 has 16 amino acids. The germline gives CDR1 SGDLS, CDR2 YYNGEE. In DNA form, the CDR3 reads TGTGCCAGCAGCAAAACAGGGCGCCGGATAGACACTGAAGCTTTCTTT. Protein product: CASSKTGRRIDTEAFF.

The rearrangement joins TRBV27 to TRBJ2-2, with a tentative D call TRBD1 (6 bases). The V and J ends lost 0 bases and 4 bases respectively, with 12 bases between them. Germline CDR1 reads MNHEY; CDR2 reads SMNVEV (reference sequence). The CDR3 length is 16 residues. The CDR3, as DNA: TGTGCCAGCAGTTTATCGCAGGGGTCGGGCACCGGGGAGCTGTTTTTT. As protein: CASSLSQGSGTGELFF.

The J gene is TRBJ2-7, the V gene TRBV28; 13 nucleotides agree with TRBD2. The CDR3 runs 18 residues. V trimming: 4 bases; J trimming: 1 base; junction bases outside the gene matches: 10. Germline V gene lookup returns CDR1 MDHEN and CDR2 SYDVKM. CDR3 coding DNA: TGTGCCAGCAGTTCTACAATCACTAGCGGGAGGGCTTCCTACGAGCAGTACTTC. It encodes CASSSTITSGRASYEQYF.

The J gene is TRBJ2-7, the V gene TRBV28; tentatively, D is TRBD1 (6 bases). Deletions cut 10 bases from V and 3 bases from J, with 10 bases between. From germline, CDR1 is MDHEN and CDR2 SYDVKM. The CDR3 covers 11 residues. The CDR3 protein is CATDRHYEQYF. Written as DNA, the CDR3 is TGTGCCACAGACAGGCACTACGAGCAGTACTTC.

This chain links TRBV10-3 with TRBJ2-1; D possibly corresponds to TRBD2 (5 bases). Trimming left V 7 bases short and J 10 bases short, with 14 bases between. This CDR3 has 12 amino acids. The germline V gene encodes CDR1 ENHRY and CDR2 SYGVKD. CDR3 sequence reads: CAIKPEGPEQFF. CDR3 sequence (DNA): TGTGCCATCAAACCCGAGGGCCCCGAGCAGTTCTTC.

The chain is built from TRBV6-6 and TRBJ2-7, with 13 bases identical to TRBD2. CDR1 and CDR2 (germline): MNHNY, SVGAGI (reference sequence). There are 15 residues in the CDR3. Germline trimming cut 2 bases from V and 6 bases from J; bases unmatched to any gene: 4. CDR3 protein: CASSYTGLAGTEQYF. DNA for the CDR3: TGTGCCAGCAGTTACACGGGACTAGCGGGGACCGAGCAGTACTTC.

V gene TRBV5-8 combines with J gene TRBJ1-1; D not certain. This CDR3 has 14 amino acids. The V and J ends lost 6 bases and 0 bases respectively, with 12 bases between them. In germline, CDR1 is SGHTS, CDR2 YDEGEE. CDR3 in DNA: TGTGCCAGCATGTTCCAGACATTGAACACTGAAGCTTTCTTT. This sequence encodes CASMFQTLNTEAFF.

The gene calls are TRBV9 and TRBJ2-1, with 10 bases fitting TRBD2. This CDR3 has 17 amino acids. Germline V gene lookup returns CDR1 SGDLS and CDR2 YYNGEE. The V and J ends lost 1 base and 4 bases, in that order; junction bases with no gene match: 8. The CDR3 sequence: CASSVRPSGGIYNEQFF. CDR3 DNA: TGTGCCAGCAGCGTAAGGCCTAGCGGGGGCATTTACAATGAGCAGTTCTTC.

The chain employs TRBV5-1 and TRBJ2-1; D is ambiguous. The CDR3 extends over 12 amino acids. The germline V and J ends were trimmed by 8 bases and 3 bases, with 9 bases remaining between them. Germline-derived CDR1 and CDR2 are SGHRS and YFSETQ. DNA for the CDR3: TGCGCCAGTTCGGATGGCTACAATGAGCAGTTCTTC. Translated: CASSDGYNEQFF.

This clone was recorded only once. V is TRBV2 and J is TRBJ2-1; 10 nucleotides match TRBD2. Germline V gene lookup returns CDR1 SNHLY and CDR2 FYNNEI. The CDR3 consists of 13 residues. V lost 4 bases, J lost 9 bases, and 3 bases stayed unmatched. Here the CDR3 reads CASSALAGVEQFF. In nucleotides, the CDR3 is TGTGCCAGCAGTGCCCTAGCGGGAGTTGAGCAGTTCTTC.

This clone has just one count. The V call is TRBV4-1, the J call TRBJ2-1, with 10 bases that match TRBD2. Germline V CDR1 and CDR2: MGHRA, YSYEKL. V was pared by 0 bases and J by 7 bases, with 6 bases of the junction left unmatched. The CDR3 totals 16 residues. The CDR3 spells CASSQESTSGLNEQFF. Written as DNA, the CDR3 is TGCGCCAGCAGCCAAGAGTCGACTAGCGGGTTAAATGAGCAGTTCTTC.

J is TRBJ2-7 and V is TRBV13, with D unclear. Trimming shortened V by 5 bases and J by 0 bases, and 17 bases separated the two germline ends. The CDR3 sequence is 16 residues long. Germline values: CDR1 PRHDT, CDR2 FYEKMQ (reference sequence). The CDR3 DNA reads as TGTGCCAGCAGCGGTTCCCCTGGAACCCACTCCTACGAGCAGTACTTC. It is translated as CASSGSPGTHSYEQYF.

V usage is TRBV7-9 and J usage is TRBJ2-1; 7 positions agree with TRBD2. The CDR3 sequence is 15 residues long. V lost 5 bases to trimming and J lost 3 bases; unmatched junction nucleotides: 7. CDR1 is SEHNR, CDR2 FQNEAQ, per germline (reference sequence). As DNA, the CDR3 is TGTGCCAGCAGCCCGTCAAGCGGGGACTACAATGAGCAGTTCTTC. This gives the protein CASSPSSGDYNEQFF.

The V call is TRBV28, the J call TRBJ1-2; tentatively, D is TRBD1 (6 bases). This CDR3 contains 12 residues. V lost 4 bases and J lost 8, with 11 bases in between. CDR1 is MDHEN, CDR2 SYDVKM, per germline. The CDR3 region is CASSWDTVGYTF. The CDR3 DNA is TGTGCCAGCAGTTGGGACACTGTCGGCTACACCTTC.

This chain uses TRBV7-8 with TRBJ2-5; D is ambiguous. From germline, CDR1 is SGHVS and CDR2 FQNEAQ. The V gene lost 0 bases and the J gene lost 1 base, with 15 bases spanning the gap. CDR3 length: 17 residues. CDR3 sequence: CASSLAHPPPFQETQYF. CDR3 nucleotide sequence: TGTGCCAGCAGCTTAGCGCACCCGCCCCCGTTCCAAGAGACCCAGTACTTC.

The rearrangement links TRBV18 to TRBJ2-3; D remains unclear. This CDR3 has 12 residues. Trimming took off 3 bases at V and 4 bases at J, with 5 bases between the two ends. Germline lookup yields CDR1 KGHSH and CDR2 LQKENI. CDR3 protein: CASSPASDTQYF. The DNA of the CDR3 is TGTGCCAGCTCACCGGCATCAGATACGCAGTATTTT.

The rearrangement links TRBV5-1 to TRBJ2-7; possible D gene TRBD1, 5 bases. CDR1 is SGHRS, CDR2 YFSETQ, per germline. V lost 4 bases and J lost 6, with 17 bases in between. CDR3 length: 14 residues. CDR3 nucleotide sequence: TGCGCCAGCAGCCCTGGGGCCCGCAGCGCCGAGCAGTACTTC. Protein product: CASSPGARSAEQYF.

The chain carries TRBV29-1 and TRBJ2-1; possibly TRBD2 for D (6 bases). CDR1 is SQVTM, CDR2 ANQGSEA, per germline. The CDR3 has 15 amino acids. Trimming removed 4 bases from V and 3 bases from J, with 16 bases in between. CDR3 protein: CSVVGSGVLYNEQFF. CDR3 nucleotide sequence: TGCAGCGTTGTCGGGTCGGGAGTTCTCTACAATGAGCAGTTCTTC.

This rearrangement joins TRBV10-3 to TRBJ1-3, with D maybe TRBD1 (5 bases). The CDR3 length is 16 residues. The germline V gene encodes CDR1 ENHRY and CDR2 SYGVKD. V lost 8 bases, J lost 2 bases, and 19 bases lay in between. CDR3: CAIGEWRGRAGNTIYF. The DNA for the CDR3 is TGTGCCATCGGAGAGTGGAGAGGCAGGGCTGGAAACACCATATATTTT.